The source of this T cell receptor beta chain is a study of CD8 T cells in Susac syndrome. Looked up from germline, CDR1 is SGHDT and CDR2 is YYEEEE. This CDR3 contains 17 residues. V was shortened by 0 bases and J by 1 base, with 15 bases between the two germline ends. Sequencing of TCR beta was performed on blood CD8+ T cells and on blood CD4+ T cells. The RNA input was roughly 0.45 to 1 ug, and it was reverse transcribed with random hexamers. One entry per CDR3 protein, called by TCRdb with MiXCR from the immunoSEQ multiplex PCR reads. The top ten clones hold more than 0.2% of a sample with 150,000 to 180,000 distinct CDR3 sequences, 85% to 95% of them seen once.

The sample was CD8+ T cells from PBMCs. This sequence originates from a human donor with multiple sclerosis. This sequence joins TRBV5-6 and TRBJ2-3; D is possibly TRBD2 (7 bases). The CDR3 sequence: CASSLAGGLAGTDTQYF. CDR3 nucleotide sequence: TGTGCCAGCAGCTTGGCTGGGGGGCTAGCGGGCACAGATACGCAGTATTTT.